The clone carrying this T cell receptor (beta chain) has ten or more counts. This sample is drawn from a study of T-cell reconstitution after alpha-beta-depleted transplantation in children. CDR3 length equals 12 residues. V was cut by 1 base and J by 2 bases, with 5 bases left in between. In germline, CDR1 is DFQATT, CDR2 SNEGSKA (reference sequence). Unique molecular identifiers were built into the TCRbeta library. TCRdb recomputed calls from the PCR reads with MiXCR, one row per CDR3 protein. The repertoire has around 200,000 distinct CDR3 sequences, about 6.4% of them found once; the top ten carry 3% to 3.5%.

This chain uses TRBV20-1 with TRBJ2-5; D uncertain. The TCR was taken from a human donor who donated a stem cell graft to a child with Wiskott-Aldrich syndrome. The starting material was PBMCs from the stem cell graft donor, obtained from the stem cell graft. Here the CDR3 DNA reads TGCAGTGCTAGAGTTGCGCAAGAGACCCAGTACTTC. This gives the protein CSARVAQETQYF.